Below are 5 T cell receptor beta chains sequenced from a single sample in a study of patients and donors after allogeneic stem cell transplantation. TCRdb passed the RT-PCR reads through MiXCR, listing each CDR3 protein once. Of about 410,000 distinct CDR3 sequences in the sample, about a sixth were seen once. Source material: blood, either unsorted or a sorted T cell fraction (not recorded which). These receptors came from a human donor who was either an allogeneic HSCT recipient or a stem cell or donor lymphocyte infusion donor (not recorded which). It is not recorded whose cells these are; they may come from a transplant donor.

Here the CDR3 reads CASSNRGRGGKPQHF. Written as DNA, the CDR3 is TGTGCCAGCTCGAACAGGGGGCGCGGGGGAAAACCCCAGCATTTT. The V call is TRBV12-3 or TRBV12-4, the J call TRBJ1-5; 9 bases align to TRBD1. V shed 8 bases and J 10 bases; nucleotides not matched to a gene: 15. The CDR3 totals 15 residues.

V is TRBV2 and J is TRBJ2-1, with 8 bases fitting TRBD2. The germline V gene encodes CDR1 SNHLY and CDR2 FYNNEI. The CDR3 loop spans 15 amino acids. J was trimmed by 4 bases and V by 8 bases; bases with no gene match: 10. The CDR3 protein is CASRGGSSPYNEQFF. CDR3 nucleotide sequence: TGTGCCAGCCGGGGGGGATCCTCTCCTTACAATGAGCAGTTCTTC. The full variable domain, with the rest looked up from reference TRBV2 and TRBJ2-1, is EPEVTQTPSHQVTQMGQEVILRCVPISNHLYFYWYRQILGQKVEFLVSFYNNEISEKSEIFDDQFSVERPDGSNFTLKIRSTKLEDSAMYFCASRGGSSPYNEQFFGPGTRLTVL.

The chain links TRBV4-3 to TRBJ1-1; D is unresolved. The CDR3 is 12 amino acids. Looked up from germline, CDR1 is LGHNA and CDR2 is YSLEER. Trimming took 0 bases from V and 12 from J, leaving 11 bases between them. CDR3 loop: CASSQDGRSPFF. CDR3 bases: TGCGCCAGCAGCCAAGACGGACGCTCTCCTTTCTTT.

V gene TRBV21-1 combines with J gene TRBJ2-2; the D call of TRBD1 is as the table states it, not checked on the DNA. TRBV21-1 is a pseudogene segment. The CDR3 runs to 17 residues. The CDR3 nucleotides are TGTGCCAGCATCTCAGGTGGCGGGGGACCCCTTCACGGGGAGCTGTTTTTT. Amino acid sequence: CASISGGGGPLHGELFF.

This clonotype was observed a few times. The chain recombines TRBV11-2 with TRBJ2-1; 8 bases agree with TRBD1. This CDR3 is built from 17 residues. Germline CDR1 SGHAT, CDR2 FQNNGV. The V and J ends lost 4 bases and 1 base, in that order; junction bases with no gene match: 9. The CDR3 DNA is TGTGCCAGCAGCTCGGGACAGGAACTTCTTTCCTACAATGAGCAGTTCTTC. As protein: CASSSGQELLSYNEQFF.